This T cell receptor beta chain was sequenced during a study of T cell responses to AZD1222 COVID-19 vaccine. Whole-study findings and limits: It was only a handful of AZD1222 recipients who were seropositive at baseline. Most donors were white British, females outnumbered males, and clonal diversity was possibly underestimated.

The CDR3 covers 15 residues. Germline-derived CDR1 and CDR2 are SGHTS and YDEGEE. The V and J ends lost 6 bases and 6 bases, in that order; junction bases with no gene match: 11. Clones were read by immunoSEQ multiplex PCR, and TCRdb kept only the in-frame ones, dropping some. This repertoire shows about 66,000 clones, 88% found once; its top ten account for 4% to 5%. On this clone: The antigen remains undetermined.

The source of this sequence is an adult who received the MenACWY meningococcal vaccine as a control. Sequencing was performed on peripheral blood, taken 28 days after the second dose of the MenACWY control vaccine. The chain has TRBV5-8 and TRBJ1-2, with TRBD1 matching over 10 bases. The CDR3 DNA sequence: TGTGCCAGCAACCTCCCGACAGGGGGCGAAGATGGCTACACCTTC. Translation: CASNLPTGGEDGYTF.